The 17 T cell receptor beta chains below were found in one sample sequenced in a study of Graves' ophthalmopathy and Graves' hyperthyroidism. For repertoire sequencing, the TCR beta CDR3 regions were amplified from RNA transcripts. An opening RT-PCR round employed HTBI primers and preceded a second-round multiplex PCR. TCRdb itself ran the multiplex PCR reads through MiXCR, one entry per CDR3 protein. Of under 400,000 distinct CDR3 sequences listed, 15% to 20% are singletons. Sequencing used peripheral blood. The receptors were sampled from an adult man with Graves' ophthalmopathy.

In its sample, this clonotype was seen many times. The rearrangement links TRBV30 to TRBJ1-5; 8 bases are a match to TRBD1. In germline, CDR1 is GTSNPN, CDR2 SVGIG (reference sequence). CDR3 length equals 14 residues. The J segment lost 6 bases and the V segment lost 1 base, leaving 5 bases of the junction unmatched. The CDR3 protein is CAWSATGGSQPQHF. In DNA, the CDR3 is TGTGCCTGGAGTGCCACAGGGGGTTCTCAGCCCCAGCATTTT.

There are many counts of this clonotype. V usage is TRBV7-3 and J usage is TRBJ2-7, with 7 positions matching TRBD1. Germline CDR1 is SGHTA and CDR2 is FQGTGA. The J segment lost 3 bases and the V segment lost 5 bases, leaving 10 bases of the junction unmatched. The CDR3 is made up of 15 amino acids. The CDR3 nucleotides read TGTGCCAGCAGCATCGTACAGGGGCCAGTCTACGAGCAGTACTTC. Translated, it gives CASSIVQGPVYEQYF. The whole variable domain, remainder taken from reference TRBV7-3 and TRBJ2-7, is GAGVSQTPSNKVTEKGKYVELRCDPISGHTALYWYRQSLGQGPEFLIYFQGTGAADDSGLPNDRFFAVRPEGSVSTLKIQRTERGDSAVYLCASSIVQGPVYEQYFGPGTRLTVT.

This clonotype was picked up many times. The CDR3 DNA is TGTGCCAGCAGCCCTGGAACTACCCGTGGCTACACCTTC. Amino acids: CASSPGTTRGYTF. V and J are TRBV9 and TRBJ1-2; D ambiguous. Germline V lookup: CDR1 SGDLS, CDR2 YYNGEE. This CDR3 has 13 residues. The V end lost 4 bases, the J end lost 7 bases, and 14 bases lay between the germline ends.

This clonotype has more than one count but fewer than ten. The V gene is TRBV11-2, the J gene TRBJ2-7; D is uncertain. Germline V gene lookup returns CDR1 SGHAT and CDR2 FQNNGV. The CDR3 is 14 residues long. Trimming removed 1 base from V and 5 bases from J, with 12 bases in between. This CDR3 reads CASSLGTRFNEQYF. The CDR3 DNA is TGTGCCAGCAGCTTAGGTACGAGGTTCAACGAGCAGTACTTC.

At least ten counts were recorded for this clonotype. The chain carries TRBV5-1 and TRBJ1-2, with TRBD1 matching over 7 bases. Germline CDR1 is SGHRS and CDR2 is YFSETQ. The J segment lost 4 bases and the V segment lost 2 bases, leaving 14 bases of the junction unmatched. The CDR3 contains 17 residues. CDR3 bases: TGCGCCAGCAGCTTCGGCACCGACAGGGCCTCTGGCTATGGCTACACCTTC. Translated, it gives CASSFGTDRASGYGYTF.

This clonotype was recorded many times. The rearrangement links TRBV6-5 to TRBJ1-3, with D uncertain. The V end was cut by 7 bases, the J end by 0 bases, with 10 bases between. CDR3 length: 14 amino acids. Germline V gene lookup returns CDR1 MNHEY and CDR2 SVGAGI. Here the CDR3 DNA reads TGTGCCAGCACCCGGGGAATCTCTGGAAACACCATATATTTT. Translation: CASTRGISGNTIYF.

At least ten counts were recorded for this clonotype. This chain connects TRBV7-2 to TRBJ2-7; D is undetermined. This CDR3 contains 12 residues. The V end lost 4 bases, the J end lost 6 bases, and 10 bases lay between the germline ends. From germline, CDR1 is SGHTA and CDR2 FQGNSA. The CDR3 spells CASSSSVREQYF. The CDR3 DNA reads as TGTGCCAGCAGCTCCTCCGTCCGCGAGCAGTACTTC.

This clonotype was observed many times. This chain links TRBV20-1 with TRBJ2-5; TRBD1 might be the D (6 bases). V was shortened by 5 bases and J by 3 bases, with 22 bases between the two germline ends. Germline V gene data show CDR1 as DFQATT and CDR2 as SNEGSKA (reference sequence). This CDR3 is 16 amino acids long. The CDR3 coding sequence is TGCAGTGCTCCTCACAGGGCGTTGGGTTGGAAAGAGACCCAGTACTTC. Translated, it gives CSAPHRALGWKETQYF.

This clonotype was detected many times. The rearrangement joins TRBV30 to TRBJ1-2; TRBD1 matches at 7 bases. CDR3 size: 14 residues. The J segment lost 3 bases and the V segment lost 1 base, leaving 5 bases of the junction unmatched. Germline V gives CDR1 GTSNPN, CDR2 SVGIG (reference sequence). The DNA for the CDR3 is TGTGCCTGGAGTGGGGATACAGGGGACTATGGCTACACCTTC. The encoded protein is CAWSGDTGDYGYTF.

There are many counts of this clonotype. In DNA, the CDR3 is TGCGCCAGCAGCAAAATGACGAGCTCCTACGAGCAGTACTTC. Translated, it gives CASSKMTSSYEQYF. This chain links TRBV5-1 with TRBJ2-7; no definite D call. This CDR3 spans 14 amino acids. Per the germline V gene, CDR1 is SGHRS and CDR2 is YFSETQ. Trimming left V 4 bases short and J 0 bases short, with 11 bases between.

This clonotype has a handful of counts. This chain joins TRBV30 and TRBJ2-2; 7 nucleotides match TRBD1. The CDR3 spans 14 residues. Per the germline V gene, CDR1 is GTSNPN and CDR2 is SVGIG (reference sequence). The ends lost 1 base at V and 7 bases at J; junction bases unmatched: 6. The chain's CDR3 is CAWSARGMDGELFF. In DNA, the CDR3 is TGTGCCTGGAGTGCCAGGGGGATGGACGGGGAGCTGTTTTTT.

This clonotype was recorded many times. The chain carries TRBV6-1 and TRBJ1-2, with D maybe TRBD1 (6 bases). With 7 bases removed from V and 5 bases from J, the gap between germline ends came to 20 bases. The CDR3 consists of 15 residues. Germline values: CDR1 MNHNS, CDR2 SASEGT. The CDR3, as DNA: TGTGCCAGCATTCTGTACCGGGACACCTTGTATGGCTACACCTTC. Amino acids: CASILYRDTLYGYTF.

This clonotype was recorded at least ten times. J is TRBJ1-1 and V is TRBV6-4, with D unclear. The CDR3 spans 14 residues. Germline loops: CDR1 MRHNA, CDR2 SNTAGT. V gave up 2 bases and J gave up 4 bases, with 11 bases separating them. DNA for the CDR3: TGTGCCAGCAGTGACGGGTCTTTGGGCACTGAAGCTTTCTTT. Translated: CASSDGSLGTEAFF.

This clonotype was found many times. The gene calls are TRBV19 and TRBJ1-5, with 8 bases that match TRBD1. The V gene end was trimmed by 6 bases and the J gene end by 2 bases; junction bases not matched to a gene: 21. CDR3 length: 20 residues. Germline values: CDR1 LNHDA, CDR2 SQIVND (reference sequence). CDR3: CASRRRTGNLQGPGNQPQHF. In DNA form, the CDR3 reads TGTGCCAGTAGGCGGAGGACAGGGAACCTCCAGGGTCCAGGCAATCAGCCCCAGCATTTT. The full variable domain, in which reference TRBV19 and TRBJ1-5 provide the parts outside the CDR3, is DGGITQSPKYLFRKEGQNVTLSCEQNLNHDAMYWYRQDPGQGLRLIYYSQIVNDFQKGDIAEGYSVSREKKESFPLTVTSAQKNPTAFYLCASRRRTGNLQGPGNQPQHFGDGTRLSIL.

This clonotype was seen ten or more times. The CDR3 protein is CATSDRDSGFHEQYF. The DNA of the CDR3 is TGTGCCACCAGTGATCGGGACAGCGGATTCCACGAGCAGTACTTC. The gene calls are TRBV24-1 and TRBJ2-7; the match to TRBD1 covers 7 bases. The CDR3 spans 15 residues. Germline V gene sequence: CDR1 KGHDR, CDR2 SFDVKD. Losses at the gene ends were 3 bases for V and 5 bases for J; bases not matched to a gene: 9.

The sample holds many counts of this clonotype. The rearrangement joins TRBV6-1 to TRBJ2-2, with D perhaps being TRBD1 or TRBD2 (5 bases each). The CDR3 spans 15 residues. Trimming took 8 bases from V and 5 from J, leaving 18 bases between them. Germline CDR1 reads MNHNS; CDR2 reads SASEGT. The CDR3 nucleotides are TGTGCCAGCCAACCCTCCGGGGCAGCGACCGGGGAGCTGTTTTTT. It translates to CASQPSGAATGELFF.

This chain joins TRBV4-2 and TRBJ2-7, with a tentative D call TRBD1 (5 bases). V lost 4 bases to trimming and J lost 4 bases, with 11 bases between them. The CDR3 contains 13 residues. Looked up from germline, CDR1 is LGHNA and CDR2 is YNFKEQ. CDR3 coding DNA: TGTGCCAGCAGCCCAAATCAGGGATACGAGCAGTACTTC. Encoded protein: CASSPNQGYEQYF.